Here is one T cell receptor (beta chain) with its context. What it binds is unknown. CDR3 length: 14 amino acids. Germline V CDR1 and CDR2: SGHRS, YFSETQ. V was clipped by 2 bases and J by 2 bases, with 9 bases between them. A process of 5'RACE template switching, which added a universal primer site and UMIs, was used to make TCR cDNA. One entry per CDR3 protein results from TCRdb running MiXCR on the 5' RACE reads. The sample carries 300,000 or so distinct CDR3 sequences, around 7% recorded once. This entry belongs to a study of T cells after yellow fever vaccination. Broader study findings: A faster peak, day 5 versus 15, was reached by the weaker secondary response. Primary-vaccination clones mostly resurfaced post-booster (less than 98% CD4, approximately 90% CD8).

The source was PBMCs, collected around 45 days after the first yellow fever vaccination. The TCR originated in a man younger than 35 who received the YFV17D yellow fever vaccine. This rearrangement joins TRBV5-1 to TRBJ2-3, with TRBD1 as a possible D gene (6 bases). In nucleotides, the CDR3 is TGCGCCAGCAGCTTCAGGGGCCCCACAGATACGCAGTATTTT. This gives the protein CASSFRGPTDTQYF.